The entry that follows covers one T cell receptor beta chain sequence. TCRdb's copy holds only in-frame clones and misses some; the assay was immunoSEQ multiplex PCR. The sample lists about 45,000 clones; 73% were seen once. The sample is drawn from a study of radiotherapy plus CTLA-4 blockade in lung cancer. V was shortened by 4 bases and J by 1 base, with 8 bases between the two germline ends. Germline assignment: CDR1 LNHDA and CDR2 SQIVND (reference sequence). This CDR3 is 13 amino acids long. Here the sequenced sample was peripheral blood, taken from a patient treated with radiotherapy plus ipilimumab. This TCR derives from a human donor with non-small cell lung cancer who had a complete response to radiotherapy plus ipilimumab. This sequence joins TRBV19 and TRBJ2-7; possibly TRBD1 for D (5 bases). The CDR3 is CASSKYRSYEQYF. The DNA of the CDR3 is TGTGCCAGTAGTAAGTACAGGTCCTACGAGCAGTACTTC.